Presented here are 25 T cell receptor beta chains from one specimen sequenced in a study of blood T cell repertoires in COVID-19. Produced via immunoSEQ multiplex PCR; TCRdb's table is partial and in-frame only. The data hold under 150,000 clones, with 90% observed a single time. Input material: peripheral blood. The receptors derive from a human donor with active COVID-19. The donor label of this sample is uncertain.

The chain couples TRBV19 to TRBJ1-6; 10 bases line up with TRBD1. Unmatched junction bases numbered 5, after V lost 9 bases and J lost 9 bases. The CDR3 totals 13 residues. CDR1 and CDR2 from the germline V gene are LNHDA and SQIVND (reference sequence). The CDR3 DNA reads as TGTGCCAGCAGGGACAGGGGAGGTTCACCCCTCCACTTT. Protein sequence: CASRDRGGSPLHF.

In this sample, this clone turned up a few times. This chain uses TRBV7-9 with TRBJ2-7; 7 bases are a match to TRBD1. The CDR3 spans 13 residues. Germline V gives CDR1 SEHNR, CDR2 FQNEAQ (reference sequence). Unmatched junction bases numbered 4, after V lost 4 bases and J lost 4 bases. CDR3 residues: CASSSFRGYEQYF. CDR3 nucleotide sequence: TGTGCCAGCAGCTCATTCAGGGGGTACGAGCAGTACTTC.

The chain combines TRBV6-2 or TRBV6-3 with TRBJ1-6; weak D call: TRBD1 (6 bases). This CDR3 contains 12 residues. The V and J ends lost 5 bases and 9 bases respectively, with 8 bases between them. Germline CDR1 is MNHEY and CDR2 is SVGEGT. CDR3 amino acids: CASSTQGSPLHF. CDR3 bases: TGTGCCAGCAGTACACAGGGTTCACCCCTCCACTTT.

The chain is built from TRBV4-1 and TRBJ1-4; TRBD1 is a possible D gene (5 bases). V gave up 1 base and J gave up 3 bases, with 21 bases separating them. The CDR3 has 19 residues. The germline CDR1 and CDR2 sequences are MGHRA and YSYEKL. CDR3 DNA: TGCGCCAGCAGCCAAGGGTGGGGGGGATCCGGGAAGTCTAATGAAAAACTGTTTTTT. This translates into CASSQGWGGSGKSNEKLFF.

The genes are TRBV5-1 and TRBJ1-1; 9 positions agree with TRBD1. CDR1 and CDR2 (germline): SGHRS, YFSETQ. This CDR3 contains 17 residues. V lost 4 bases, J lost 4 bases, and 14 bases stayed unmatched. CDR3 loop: CASSRSPGQGALTEAFF. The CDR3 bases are TGCGCCAGCAGCCGGTCACCGGGACAGGGAGCCCTCACTGAAGCTTTCTTT.

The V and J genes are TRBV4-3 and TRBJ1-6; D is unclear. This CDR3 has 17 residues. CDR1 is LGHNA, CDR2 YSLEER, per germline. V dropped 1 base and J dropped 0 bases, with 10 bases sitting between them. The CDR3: CASSQARSSSYNSPLHF. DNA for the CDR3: TGCGCCAGCAGCCAAGCGAGGTCGAGCTCCTATAATTCACCCCTCCACTTT.

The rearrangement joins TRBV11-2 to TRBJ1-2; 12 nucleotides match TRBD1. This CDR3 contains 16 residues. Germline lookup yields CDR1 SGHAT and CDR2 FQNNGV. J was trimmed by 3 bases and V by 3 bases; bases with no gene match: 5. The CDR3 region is CASSFGTGGAHYGYTF. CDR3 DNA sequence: TGTGCCAGCAGCTTCGGGACAGGGGGCGCGCACTATGGCTACACCTTC. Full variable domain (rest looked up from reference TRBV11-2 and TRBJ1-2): EAGVAQSPRYKIIEKRQSVAFWCNPISGHATLYWYQQILGQGPKLLIQFQNNGVVDDSQLPKDRFSAERLKGVDSTLKIQPAKLEDSAVYLCASSFGTGGAHYGYTFGSGTRLTVV.

CDR3 coding DNA: TGCGCCAGCAGCCAAGTGGCAGGGGGTTTCCTCACGCAGTATTTT. It yields the protein CASSQVAGGFLTQYF. The chain recombines TRBV4-3 with TRBJ2-3, with TRBD1 identical over 7 bases. CDR1 LGHNA and CDR2 YSLEER come from the germline V gene. V lost 1 base, J lost 9 bases, and 10 bases stayed unmatched. The CDR3 extends over 15 amino acids.

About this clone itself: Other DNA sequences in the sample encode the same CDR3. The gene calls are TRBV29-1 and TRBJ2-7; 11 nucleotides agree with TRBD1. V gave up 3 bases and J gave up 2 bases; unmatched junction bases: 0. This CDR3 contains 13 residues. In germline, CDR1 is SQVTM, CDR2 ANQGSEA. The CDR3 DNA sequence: TGCAGCGTTGAGGGACAGGGGGCCTACGAGCAGTACTTC. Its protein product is CSVEGQGAYEQYF.

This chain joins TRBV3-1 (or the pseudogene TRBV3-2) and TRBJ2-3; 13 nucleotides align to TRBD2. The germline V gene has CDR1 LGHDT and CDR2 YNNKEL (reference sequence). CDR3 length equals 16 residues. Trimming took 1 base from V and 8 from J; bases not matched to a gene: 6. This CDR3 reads CASSQGLAGGMGTQYF. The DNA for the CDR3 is TGTGCCAGCAGCCAAGGACTAGCGGGGGGCATGGGTACGCAGTATTTT.

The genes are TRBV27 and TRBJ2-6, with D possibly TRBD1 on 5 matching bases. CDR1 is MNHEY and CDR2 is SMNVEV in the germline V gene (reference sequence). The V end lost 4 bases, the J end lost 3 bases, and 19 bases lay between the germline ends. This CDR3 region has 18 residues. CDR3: CASSSERRRVRGANVLTF. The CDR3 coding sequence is TGTGCCAGCAGTTCTGAACGCCGCAGGGTACGTGGGGCCAACGTCCTGACTTTC. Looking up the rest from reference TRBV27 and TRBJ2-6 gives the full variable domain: EAQVTQNPRYLITVTGKKLTVTCSQNMNHEYMSWYRQDPGLGLRQIYYSMNVEVTDKGDVPEGYKVSRKEKRNFPLILESPSPNQTSLYFCASSSERRRVRGANVLTFGAGSRLTVL.

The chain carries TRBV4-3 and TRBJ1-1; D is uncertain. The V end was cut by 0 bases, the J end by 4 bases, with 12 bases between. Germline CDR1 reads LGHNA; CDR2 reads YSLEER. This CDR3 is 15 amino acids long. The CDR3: CASSQDLGGSTEAFF. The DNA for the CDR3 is TGCGCCAGCAGCCAAGATTTAGGAGGGTCCACTGAAGCTTTCTTT.

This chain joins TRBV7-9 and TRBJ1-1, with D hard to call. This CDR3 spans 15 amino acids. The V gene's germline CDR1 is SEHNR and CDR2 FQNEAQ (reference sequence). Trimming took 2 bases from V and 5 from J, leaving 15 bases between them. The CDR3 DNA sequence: TGTGCCAGCAGCTTAATTGAGGCTAGAGGGACTGAAGCTTTCTTT. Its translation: CASSLIEARGTEAFF.

The CDR3 nucleotides are TGTGCCAGCAGCGTACTTGCGGGGGGGCAAGAGACCCAGTACTTC. The encoded protein is CASSVLAGGQETQYF. The chain links TRBV9 to TRBJ2-5, with 9 bases fitting TRBD2. The V gene end was trimmed by 1 base and the J gene end by 2 bases; junction bases not matched to a gene: 3. Germline CDR1 SGDLS, CDR2 YYNGEE. The CDR3 runs 15 residues.

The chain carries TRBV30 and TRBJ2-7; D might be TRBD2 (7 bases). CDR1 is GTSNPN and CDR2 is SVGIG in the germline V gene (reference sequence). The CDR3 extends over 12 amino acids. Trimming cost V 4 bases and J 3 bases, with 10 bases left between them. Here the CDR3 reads CAWKGEGYEQYF. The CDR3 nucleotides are TGTGCCTGGAAGGGGGAGGGCTACGAGCAGTACTTC.

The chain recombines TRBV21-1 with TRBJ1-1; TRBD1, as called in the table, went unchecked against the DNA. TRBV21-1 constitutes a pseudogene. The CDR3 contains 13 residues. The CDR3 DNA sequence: TGTGCCAGCAGCAAAAGGGGCAAGGTCGGAGCTTTCTTT. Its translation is CASSKRGKVGAFF.

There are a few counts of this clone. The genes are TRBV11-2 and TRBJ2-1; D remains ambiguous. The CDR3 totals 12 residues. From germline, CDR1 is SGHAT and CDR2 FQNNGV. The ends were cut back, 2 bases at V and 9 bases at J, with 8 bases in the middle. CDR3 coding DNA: TGTGCCAGCAGCTTATTGTTCAGTGAGCAGTTCTTC. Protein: CASSLLFSEQFF.

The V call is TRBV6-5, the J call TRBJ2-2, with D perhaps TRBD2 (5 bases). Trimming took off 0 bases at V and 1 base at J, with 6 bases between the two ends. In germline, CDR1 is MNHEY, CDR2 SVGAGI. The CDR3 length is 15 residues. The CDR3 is CASSYSGGNTGELFF. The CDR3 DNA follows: TGTGCCAGCAGTTACTCCGGAGGGAACACCGGGGAGCTGTTTTTT.

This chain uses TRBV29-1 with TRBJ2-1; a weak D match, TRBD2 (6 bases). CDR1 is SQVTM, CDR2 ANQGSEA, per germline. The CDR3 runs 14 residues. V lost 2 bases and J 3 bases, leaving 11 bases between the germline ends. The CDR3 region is CSVETGEVYNEQFF. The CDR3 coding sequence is TGCAGCGTTGAAACCGGGGAGGTCTACAATGAGCAGTTCTTC.

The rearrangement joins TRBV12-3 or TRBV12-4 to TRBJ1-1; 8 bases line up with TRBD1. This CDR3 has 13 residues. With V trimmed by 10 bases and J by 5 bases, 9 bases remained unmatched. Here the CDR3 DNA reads TGTGCCATCCTAGGGAACAGGGGGACTGAAGCTTTCTTT. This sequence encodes CAILGNRGTEAFF.

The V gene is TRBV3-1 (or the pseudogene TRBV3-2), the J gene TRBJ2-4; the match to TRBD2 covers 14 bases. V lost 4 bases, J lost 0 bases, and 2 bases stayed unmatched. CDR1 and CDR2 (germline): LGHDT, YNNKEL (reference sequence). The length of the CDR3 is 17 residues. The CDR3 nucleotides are TGTGCCAGCAGCCCCGGGACTAGCGGGGGAGCCAAAAACATTCAGTACTTC. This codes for CASSPGTSGGAKNIQYF.

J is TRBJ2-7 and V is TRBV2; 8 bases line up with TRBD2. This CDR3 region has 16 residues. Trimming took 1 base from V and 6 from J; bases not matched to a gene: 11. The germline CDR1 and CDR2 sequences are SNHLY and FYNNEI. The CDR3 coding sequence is TGTGCCAGCAGTGAAGGAATTGCGGGGGGTATGGGCGAGCAGTACTTC. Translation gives CASSEGIAGGMGEQYF. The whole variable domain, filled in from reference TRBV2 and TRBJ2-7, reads EPEVTQTPSHQVTQMGQEVILRCVPISNHLYFYWYRQILGQKVEFLVSFYNNEISEKSEIFDDQFSVERPDGSNFTLKIRSTKLEDSAMYFCASSEGIAGGMGEQYFGPGTRLTVT.

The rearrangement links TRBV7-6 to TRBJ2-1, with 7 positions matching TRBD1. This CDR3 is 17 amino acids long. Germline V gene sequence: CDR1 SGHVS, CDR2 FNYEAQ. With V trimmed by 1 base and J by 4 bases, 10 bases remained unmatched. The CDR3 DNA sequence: TGTGCCAGCAGCTTAGGCCAATCCGGGACAGTTTACAATGAGCAGTTCTTC. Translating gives CASSLGQSGTVYNEQFF.

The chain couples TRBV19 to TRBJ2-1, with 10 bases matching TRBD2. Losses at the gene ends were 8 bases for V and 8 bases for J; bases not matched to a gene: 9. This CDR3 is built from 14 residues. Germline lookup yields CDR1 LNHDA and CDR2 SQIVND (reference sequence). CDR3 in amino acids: CASFSGGSVHEQFF. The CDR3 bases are TGTGCCAGTTTTAGCGGGGGGAGCGTCCATGAGCAGTTCTTC.

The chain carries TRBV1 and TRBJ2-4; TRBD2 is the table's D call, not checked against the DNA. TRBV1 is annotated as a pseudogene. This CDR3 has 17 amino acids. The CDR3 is CTSSIKASGVAKNIQYF. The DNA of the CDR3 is TGCACCAGCAGCATCAAGGCCAGCGGGGTAGCCAAAAACATTCAGTACTTC.